A single sample gave rise to the 14 T cell receptor beta chains below, sequenced in a study of neurological immune-mediated disorders. TCRdb processed the 5' RACE reads anew with MiXCR; each CDR3 protein has one entry. The table shows fewer than 30,000 distinct CDR3 sequences, with 20% to 25% occurring only once. The sequencing sample was made of PBMCs. The receptor source for this set is a woman between 55 and 75 years old in good health.

This clonotype was seen at least ten times. The genes are TRBV7-9 and TRBJ2-7, with TRBD1 matching over 7 bases. Per the germline V gene, CDR1 is SEHNR and CDR2 is FQNEAQ (reference sequence). CDR3 size: 15 residues. The V segment lost 5 bases and the J segment 3 bases; nucleotides outside the gene matches: 10. Here the CDR3 reads CASSHDRDSYYEQYF. The DNA of the CDR3 is TGTGCCAGCAGCCACGACAGGGATTCTTACTACGAGCAGTACTTC.

Many counts were recorded for this clonotype. The chain recombines TRBV11-2 with TRBJ1-1; tentative D call: TRBD1 (5 bases). In germline, CDR1 is SGHAT, CDR2 FQNNGV. The CDR3 totals 17 residues. V was clipped by 4 bases and J by 0 bases, with 18 bases between them. CDR3 residues: CASSSAFRGRLNTEAFF. The CDR3 DNA follows: TGTGCCAGCAGCTCCGCTTTTCGGGGCCGCTTGAACACTGAAGCTTTCTTT.

The chain is built from TRBV20-1 and TRBJ2-5, with D perhaps assigned TRBD1 or TRBD2 (7 bases each). The V gene lost 4 bases and the J gene lost 1 base, with 31 bases spanning the gap. The CDR3 consists of 20 residues. CDR1 and CDR2 from the germline V gene are DFQATT and SNEGSKA (reference sequence). The DNA of the CDR3 is TGCAGTGCTACCCCCGCGTGGGGAGGGGGCGCAGGAGGAACCCAAGAGACCCAGTACTTC. Encoded protein: CSATPAWGGGAGGTQETQYF.

This clonotype appeared a single time. An end of the junction differs from the germline gene, which may be a read error. The chain employs TRBV7-8 and TRBJ1-1; D is ambiguous. This CDR3 region has 15 residues. Germline V lookup: CDR1 SGHVS, CDR2 FQNEAQ. The CDR3 DNA reads as TGTGACAGCAGCTTAATGAGGAGTGGAACGGCTGAAGCTTTCTTT. This codes for CDSSLMRSGTAEAFF.

The table lists this clonotype with many counts. This chain connects TRBV28 to TRBJ1-2; TRBD1 matches at 9 bases. The V and J ends lost 10 bases and 5 bases, in that order; junction bases with no gene match: 11. The germline V gene has CDR1 MDHEN and CDR2 SYDVKM. This CDR3 has 14 amino acids. CDR3 sequence reads: CATQGAPVKYGYTF. The CDR3, as DNA: TGTGCCACACAGGGGGCGCCGGTCAAATATGGCTACACCTTC.

This clonotype was seen ten or more times. The chain employs TRBV29-1 and TRBJ2-3, with D tentatively TRBD1 (5 bases). The V and J ends lost 7 bases and 4 bases respectively, with 15 bases between them. Germline CDR1 reads SQVTM; CDR2 reads ANQGSEA. This CDR3 is 13 amino acids long. The CDR3 DNA follows: TGCAGCGCTTCAAGCCAGGGCCCAGATACGCAGTATTTT. Translated: CSASSQGPDTQYF.

This clonotype was picked up many times. The chain links TRBV7-2 to TRBJ2-1; tentatively, D is TRBD2 (7 bases). The CDR3 runs to 16 residues. CDR1 and CDR2 from the germline V gene are SGHTA and FQGNSA. V was trimmed by 1 base and J by 8 bases, leaving 18 bases between them. CDR3 loop: CASSLEAGSRGDEQFF. The DNA for the CDR3 is TGTGCCAGCAGCTTAGAAGCGGGATCAAGGGGGGATGAGCAGTTCTTC.

The sample holds many counts of this clonotype. This sequence may be a read error, since a much larger clone differs from it by one base. The rearrangement links TRBV5-1 to TRBJ1-1; tentatively, D is TRBD1 (5 bases). V dropped 0 bases and J dropped 11 bases, with 20 bases sitting between them. CDR3 length: 15 residues. Germline assignment: CDR1 SGHRS and CDR2 YFSETQ. DNA for the CDR3: TGCGCCAGCAGCTTGGTTCTGGGCCAGGCGGGGGATGCTTTCTTT. This gives the protein CASSLVLGQAGDAFF.

In this sample, this clonotype turned up once. The genes are TRBV20-1 and TRBJ1-1; D gene ambiguous. The ends were cut back, 0 bases at V and 0 bases at J, with 11 bases in the middle. Germline V gives CDR1 DFQATT, CDR2 SNEGSKA (reference sequence). CDR3 length: 15 residues. In DNA form, the CDR3 reads TGCAGTGCTAGAGATGGAACGGTAATGAACACTGAAGCTTTCTTT. It yields the protein CSARDGTVMNTEAFF.

The CDR3 DNA reads as TGTGCCAGCAGTCCAACGGGACAGGGACTACATCAGCCCCAGCATTTT. Its protein is CASSPTGQGLHQPQHF. The chain carries TRBV28 and TRBJ1-5, with TRBD1 identical over 9 bases. V gave up 5 bases and J gave up 5 bases; unmatched junction bases: 10. The CDR3 is 16 amino acids. The V gene's germline CDR1 is MDHEN and CDR2 SYDVKM.

This clonotype is medium-sized (0.01 to 0.1%) within its sample. V usage is TRBV25-1 and J usage is TRBJ1-1; D is uncertain. V dropped 3 bases and J dropped 6 bases, with 14 bases sitting between them. Germline V CDR1 and CDR2: MGHDK, SYGVNS. This CDR3 contains 14 residues. The CDR3 loop is CASSDSGNLPEAFF. The CDR3 DNA follows: TGTGCCAGCAGTGATTCCGGGAATCTGCCTGAAGCTTTCTTT. The full variable domain, in which reference TRBV25-1 and TRBJ1-1 provide the parts outside the CDR3, is EADIYQTPRYLVIGTGKKITLECSQTMGHDKMYWYQQDPGMELHLIHYSYGVNSTEKGDLSSESTVSRIRTEHFPLTLESARPSHTSQYLCASSDSGNLPEAFFGQGTRLTVV.

This clonotype has at least ten counts. This chain uses TRBV20-1 with TRBJ2-1, with TRBD2 matching 7 bases. Germline V lookup: CDR1 DFQATT, CDR2 SNEGSKA (reference sequence). J was trimmed by 2 bases and V by 6 bases; bases with no gene match: 10. The CDR3 is 15 residues long. The CDR3 coding sequence is TGCAGTGCGGGCCGGGACTACCTTACCTACAATGAGCAGTTCTTC. Amino acids: CSAGRDYLTYNEQFF.

This clonotype was counted at least ten times. This sequence joins TRBV6-2 or TRBV6-3 and TRBJ1-5; D gene uncertain. CDR1 and CDR2 (germline): MNHEY, SVGEGT. Trimming took off 2 bases at V and 1 base at J, with 12 bases between the two ends. CDR3 length equals 16 residues. CDR3 sequence reads: CASSYPGGVSNQPQHF. The CDR3 nucleotides read TGTGCCAGCAGTTACCCGGGAGGTGTGAGCAATCAGCCCCAGCATTTT.

A remark on this clonotype: Relative to the germline gene, one junction end is altered; a read error may explain this. CDR3 nucleotides: TGTGCCAACAGCCGAAATCCGGGAGACTACAATGAGCAGTTCTTC. This codes for CANSRNPGDYNEQFF. The gene calls are TRBV7-2 and TRBJ2-1; D might be TRBD2 (6 bases). The V gene's germline CDR1 is SGHTA and CDR2 FQGNSA. The CDR3 covers 15 residues.